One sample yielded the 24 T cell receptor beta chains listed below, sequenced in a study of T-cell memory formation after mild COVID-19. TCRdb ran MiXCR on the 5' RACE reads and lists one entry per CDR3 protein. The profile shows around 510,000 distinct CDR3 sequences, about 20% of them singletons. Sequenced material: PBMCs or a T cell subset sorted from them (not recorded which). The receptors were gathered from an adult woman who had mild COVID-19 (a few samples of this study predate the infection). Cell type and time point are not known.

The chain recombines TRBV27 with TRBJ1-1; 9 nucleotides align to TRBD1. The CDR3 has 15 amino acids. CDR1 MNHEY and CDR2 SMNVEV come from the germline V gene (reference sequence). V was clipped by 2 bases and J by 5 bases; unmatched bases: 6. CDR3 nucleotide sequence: TGTGCCAGCAGTTTAATAGGGACAGGGACGACTGAAGCTTTCTTT. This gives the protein CASSLIGTGTTEAFF.

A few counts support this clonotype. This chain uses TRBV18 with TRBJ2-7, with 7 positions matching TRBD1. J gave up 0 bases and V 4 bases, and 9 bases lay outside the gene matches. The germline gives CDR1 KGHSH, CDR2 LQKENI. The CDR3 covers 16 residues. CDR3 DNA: TGTGCCAGCTCACACGCACCGGGACAGAGCTCCTACGAGCAGTACTTC. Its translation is CASSHAPGQSSYEQYF.

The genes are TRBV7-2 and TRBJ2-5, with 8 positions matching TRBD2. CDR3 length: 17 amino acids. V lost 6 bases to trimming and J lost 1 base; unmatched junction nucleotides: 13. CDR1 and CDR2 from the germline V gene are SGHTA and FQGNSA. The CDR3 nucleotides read TGTGCCAGCAGATATACCCCAACTAGCGGAGGCCAAGAGACCCAGTACTTC. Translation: CASRYTPTSGGQETQYF. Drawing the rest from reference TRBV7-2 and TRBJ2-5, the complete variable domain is GAGVSQSPSNKVTEKGKDVELRCDPISGHTALYWYRQSLGQGLEFLIYFQGNSAPDKSGLPSDRFSAERTGGSVSTLTIQRTQQEDSAVYLCASRYTPTSGGQETQYFGPGTRLLVL.

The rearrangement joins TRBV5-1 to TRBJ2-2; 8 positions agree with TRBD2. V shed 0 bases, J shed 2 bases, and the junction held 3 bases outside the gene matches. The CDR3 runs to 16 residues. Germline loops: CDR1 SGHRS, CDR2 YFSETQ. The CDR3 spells CASSLEAGVNTGELFF. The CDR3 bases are TGCGCCAGCAGCTTGGAAGCGGGGGTCAACACCGGGGAGCTGTTTTTT.

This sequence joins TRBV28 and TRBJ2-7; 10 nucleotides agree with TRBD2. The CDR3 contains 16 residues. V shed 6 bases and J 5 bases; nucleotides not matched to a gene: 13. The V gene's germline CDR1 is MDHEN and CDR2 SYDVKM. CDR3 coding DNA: TGTGCCAGCAGCAAGCGGGAGGTTAGCGGGGGGAACGAGCAGTACTTC. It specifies CASSKREVSGGNEQYF.

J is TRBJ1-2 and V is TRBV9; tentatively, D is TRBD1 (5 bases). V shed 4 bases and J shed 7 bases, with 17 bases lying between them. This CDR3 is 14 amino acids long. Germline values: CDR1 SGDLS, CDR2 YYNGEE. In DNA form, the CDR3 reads TGTGCCAGCAGCCCATCCGGGGCTGGGGGTGGCTACACCTTC. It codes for CASSPSGAGGGYTF.

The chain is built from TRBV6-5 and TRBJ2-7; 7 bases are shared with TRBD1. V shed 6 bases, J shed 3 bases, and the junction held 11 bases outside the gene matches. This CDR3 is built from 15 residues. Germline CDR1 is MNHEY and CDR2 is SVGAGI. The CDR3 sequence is CASRPGTAPDYEQYF. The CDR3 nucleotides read TGTGCCAGCAGACCCGGGACAGCGCCGGACTACGAGCAGTACTTC.

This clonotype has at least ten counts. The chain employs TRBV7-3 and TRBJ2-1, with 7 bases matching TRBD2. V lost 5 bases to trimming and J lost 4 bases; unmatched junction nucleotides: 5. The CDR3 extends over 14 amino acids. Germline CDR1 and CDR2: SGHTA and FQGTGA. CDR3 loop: CASSLSGAYNEQFF. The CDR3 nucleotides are TGTGCCAGCAGCCTCAGCGGGGCTTACAATGAGCAGTTCTTC.

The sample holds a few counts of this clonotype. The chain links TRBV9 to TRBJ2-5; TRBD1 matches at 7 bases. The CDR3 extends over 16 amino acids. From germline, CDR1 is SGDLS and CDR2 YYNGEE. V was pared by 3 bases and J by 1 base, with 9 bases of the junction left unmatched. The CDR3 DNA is TGTGCCAGCAGCGCCGGGGACAGCAAAGCCCAAGAGACCCAGTACTTC. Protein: CASSAGDSKAQETQYF.

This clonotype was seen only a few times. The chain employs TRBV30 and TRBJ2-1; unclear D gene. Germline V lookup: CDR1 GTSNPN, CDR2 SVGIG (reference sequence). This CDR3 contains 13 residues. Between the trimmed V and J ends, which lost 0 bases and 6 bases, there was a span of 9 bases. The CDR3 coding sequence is TGTGCCTGGAGTGTAGGTCTCCTCAATGAGCAGTTCTTC. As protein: CAWSVGLLNEQFF.

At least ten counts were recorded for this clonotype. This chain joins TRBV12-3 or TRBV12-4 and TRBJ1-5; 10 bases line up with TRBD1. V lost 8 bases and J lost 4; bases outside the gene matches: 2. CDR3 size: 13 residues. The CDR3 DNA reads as TGTGCCAGCTGGGACAGGGGAAATCAGCCCCAGCATTTT. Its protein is CASWDRGNQPQHF.

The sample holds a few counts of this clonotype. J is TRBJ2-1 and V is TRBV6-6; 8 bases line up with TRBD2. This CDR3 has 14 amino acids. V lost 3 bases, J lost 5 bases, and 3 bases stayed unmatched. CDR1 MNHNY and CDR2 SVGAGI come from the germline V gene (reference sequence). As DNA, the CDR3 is TGTGCCAGCAGTTATCGCGGGGGGAACAATGAGCAGTTCTTC. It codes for CASSYRGGNNEQFF.

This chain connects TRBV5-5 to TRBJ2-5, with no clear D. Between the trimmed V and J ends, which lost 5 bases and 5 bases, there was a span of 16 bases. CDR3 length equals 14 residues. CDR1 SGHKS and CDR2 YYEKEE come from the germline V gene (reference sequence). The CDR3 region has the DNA TGTGCCAGCAGTTCTGGTACTCATACGGAGACCCAGTACTTC. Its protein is CASSSGTHTETQYF. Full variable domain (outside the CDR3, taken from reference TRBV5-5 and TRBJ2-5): DAGVTQSPTHLIKTRGQQVTLRCSPISGHKSVSWYQQVLGQGPQFIFQYYEKEERGRGNFPDRFSARQFPNYSSELNVNALLLGDSALYLCASSSGTHTETQYFGPGTRLLVL.

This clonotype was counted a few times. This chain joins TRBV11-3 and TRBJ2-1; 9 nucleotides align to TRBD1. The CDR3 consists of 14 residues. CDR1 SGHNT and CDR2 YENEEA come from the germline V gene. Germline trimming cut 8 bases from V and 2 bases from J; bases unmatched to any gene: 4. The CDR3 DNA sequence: TGTGCCAGCGGATACAGGGGGCCCTACAATGAGCAGTTCTTC. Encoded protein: CASGYRGPYNEQFF.

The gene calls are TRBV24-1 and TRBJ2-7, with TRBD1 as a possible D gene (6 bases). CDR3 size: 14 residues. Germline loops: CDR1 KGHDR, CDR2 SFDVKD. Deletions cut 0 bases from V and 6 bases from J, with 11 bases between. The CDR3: CATSDLLQGCEQYF. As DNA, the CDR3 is TGTGCCACCAGTGATTTGCTACAGGGCTGCGAGCAGTACTTC.

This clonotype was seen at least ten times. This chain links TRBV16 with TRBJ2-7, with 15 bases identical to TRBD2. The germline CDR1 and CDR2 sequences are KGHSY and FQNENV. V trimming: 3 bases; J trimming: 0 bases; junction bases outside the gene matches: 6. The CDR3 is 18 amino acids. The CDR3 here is CASSHGLAGGGFSYEQYF. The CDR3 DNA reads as TGTGCCAGCAGCCACGGACTAGCGGGAGGGGGGTTCTCCTACGAGCAGTACTTC.

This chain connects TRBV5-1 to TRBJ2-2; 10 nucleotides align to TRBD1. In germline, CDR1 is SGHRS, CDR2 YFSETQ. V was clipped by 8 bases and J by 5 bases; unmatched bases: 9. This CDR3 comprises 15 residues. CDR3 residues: CASQPGQGITGELFF. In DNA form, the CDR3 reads TGCGCCAGTCAACCGGGACAGGGGATTACCGGGGAGCTGTTTTTT. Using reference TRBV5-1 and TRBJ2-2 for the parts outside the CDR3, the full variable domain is KAGVTQTPRYLIKTRGQQVTLSCSPISGHRSVSWYQQTPGQGLQFLFEYFSETQRNKGNFPGRFSGRQFSNSRSEMNVSTLELGDSALYLCASQPGQGITGELFFGEGSRLTVL.

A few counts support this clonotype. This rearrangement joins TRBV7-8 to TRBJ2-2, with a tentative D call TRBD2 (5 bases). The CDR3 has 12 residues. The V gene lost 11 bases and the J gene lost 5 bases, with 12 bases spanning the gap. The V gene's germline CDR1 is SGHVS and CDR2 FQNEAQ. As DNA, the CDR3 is TGTGCCTCCGTCACGGGGACCGGGGAGCTGTTTTTT. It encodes CASVTGTGELFF.

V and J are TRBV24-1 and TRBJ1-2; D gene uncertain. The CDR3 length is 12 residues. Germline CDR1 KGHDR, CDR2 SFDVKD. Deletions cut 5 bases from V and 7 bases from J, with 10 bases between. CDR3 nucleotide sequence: TGTGCCACCAGTGGATTGGAGGGTGGCTACACCTTC. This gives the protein CATSGLEGGYTF.

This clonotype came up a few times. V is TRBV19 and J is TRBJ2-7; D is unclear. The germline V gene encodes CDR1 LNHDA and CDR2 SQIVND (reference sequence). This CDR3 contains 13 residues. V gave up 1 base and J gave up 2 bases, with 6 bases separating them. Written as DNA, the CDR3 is TGTGCCAGTAGTATAGGGGCCCCCTACGAGCAGTACTTC. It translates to CASSIGAPYEQYF. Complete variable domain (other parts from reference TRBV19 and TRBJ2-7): DGGITQSPKYLFRKEGQNVTLSCEQNLNHDAMYWYRQDPGQGLRLIYYSQIVNDFQKGDIAEGYSVSREKKESFPLTVTSAQKNPTAFYLCASSIGAPYEQYFGPGTRLTVT.

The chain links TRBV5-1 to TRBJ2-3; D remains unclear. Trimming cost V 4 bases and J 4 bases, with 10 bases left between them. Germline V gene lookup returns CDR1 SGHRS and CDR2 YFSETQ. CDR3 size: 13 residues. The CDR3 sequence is CASSAVVSDTQYF. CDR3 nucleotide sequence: TGCGCCAGCAGCGCAGTCGTGTCAGATACGCAGTATTTT.

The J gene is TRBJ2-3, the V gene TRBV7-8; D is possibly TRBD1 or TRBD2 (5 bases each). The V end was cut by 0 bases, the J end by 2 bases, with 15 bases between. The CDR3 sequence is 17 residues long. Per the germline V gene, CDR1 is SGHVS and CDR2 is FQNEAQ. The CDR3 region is CASSLAGATSFTDTQYF. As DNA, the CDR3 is TGTGCCAGCAGCTTAGCCGGGGCTACCTCTTTCACAGATACGCAGTATTTT.

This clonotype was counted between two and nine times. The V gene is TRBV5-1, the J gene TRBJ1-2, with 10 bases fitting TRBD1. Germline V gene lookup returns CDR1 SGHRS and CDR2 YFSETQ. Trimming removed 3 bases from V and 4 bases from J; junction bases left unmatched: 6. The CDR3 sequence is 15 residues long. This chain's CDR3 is CASSSSTGGIYGYTF. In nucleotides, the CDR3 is TGCGCCAGCAGCTCTTCGACAGGGGGCATCTATGGCTACACCTTC.

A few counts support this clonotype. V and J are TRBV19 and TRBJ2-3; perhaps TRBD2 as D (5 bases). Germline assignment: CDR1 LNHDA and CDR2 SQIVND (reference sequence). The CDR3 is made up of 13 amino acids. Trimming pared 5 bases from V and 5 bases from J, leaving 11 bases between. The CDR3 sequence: CASSGSWGDTQYF. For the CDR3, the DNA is TGTGCCAGTAGTGGGAGTTGGGGAGATACGCAGTATTTT.